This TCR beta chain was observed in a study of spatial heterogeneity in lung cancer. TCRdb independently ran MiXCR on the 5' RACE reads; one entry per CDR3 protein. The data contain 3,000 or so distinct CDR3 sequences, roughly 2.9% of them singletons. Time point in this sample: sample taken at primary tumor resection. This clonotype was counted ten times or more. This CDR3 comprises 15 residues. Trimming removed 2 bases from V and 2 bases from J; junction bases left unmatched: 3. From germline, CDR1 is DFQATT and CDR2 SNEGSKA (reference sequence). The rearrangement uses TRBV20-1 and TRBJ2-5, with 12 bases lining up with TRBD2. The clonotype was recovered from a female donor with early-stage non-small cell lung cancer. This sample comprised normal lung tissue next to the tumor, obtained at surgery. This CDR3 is CSARSGLAGQETQYF. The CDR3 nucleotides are TGCAGTGCTAGATCGGGACTAGCGGGTCAAGAGACCCAGTACTTC.